A single T cell receptor beta chain is shown here with its context. The record originates from a study of blood T cell repertoires in COVID-19. The V segment lost 6 bases and the J segment 7 bases; nucleotides outside the gene matches: 10. This CDR3 contains 15 residues. Germline-derived CDR1 and CDR2 are SGHVS and FQNEAQ. TCRdb's copy holds only in-frame clones and misses some; the assay was immunoSEQ multiplex PCR. This table has around 170,000 clones, about 77% appearing once. The chain recombines TRBV7-8 with TRBJ2-2; TRBD1 aligns across 8 bases. The sequence came from an elderly woman with acute or convalescent COVID-19. The sample comprised peripheral blood. The CDR3 here is CASSPGQGRGGELFF. In DNA, the CDR3 is TGTGCCAGCAGTCCTGGACAGGGTAGAGGCGGGGAGCTGTTTTTT.